This TCR beta chain was captured by sequencing in a study of T cell repertoires in cytomegalovirus infection. Study background: Epitope selection comprised recently identified HLA-C-restricted CMV epitopes and well-studied HLA-B-restricted CMV epitopes. CMV infection and matching HLA type were both indicated by public TCR beta signatures.

TCRdb ran MiXCR on the reads and lists one entry per CDR3 protein. The sample has over 250,000 distinct CDR3 sequences, 22% seen once. General study findings and limits: Summed frequency of public TCR beta families distinguished CMV carriers with the relevant HLA. Dominant in the ex vivo response were TCR beta clonotypes restricted by HLA-C and specific for CMV.

To note about this clonotype: Its antigen is currently unknown.

V lost 2 bases and J 6 bases, leaving 14 bases between the germline ends. Germline-derived CDR1 and CDR2 are MDHEN and SYDVKM. This CDR3 region has 15 residues. The specimen comprised cultured PBMCs, sampled from culture after CMV antigen stimulation. The chain combines TRBV28 with TRBJ2-1, with D unclear. The clonotype was recovered from a human donor in good health (CMV status not recorded). Some clones in this sample may be carry-over from other donors' samples. Written as DNA, the CDR3 is TGTGCCAGCAGTTTAGACCCACTAATAGCCAATGAGCAGTTCTTC. It yields the protein CASSLDPLIANEQFF.